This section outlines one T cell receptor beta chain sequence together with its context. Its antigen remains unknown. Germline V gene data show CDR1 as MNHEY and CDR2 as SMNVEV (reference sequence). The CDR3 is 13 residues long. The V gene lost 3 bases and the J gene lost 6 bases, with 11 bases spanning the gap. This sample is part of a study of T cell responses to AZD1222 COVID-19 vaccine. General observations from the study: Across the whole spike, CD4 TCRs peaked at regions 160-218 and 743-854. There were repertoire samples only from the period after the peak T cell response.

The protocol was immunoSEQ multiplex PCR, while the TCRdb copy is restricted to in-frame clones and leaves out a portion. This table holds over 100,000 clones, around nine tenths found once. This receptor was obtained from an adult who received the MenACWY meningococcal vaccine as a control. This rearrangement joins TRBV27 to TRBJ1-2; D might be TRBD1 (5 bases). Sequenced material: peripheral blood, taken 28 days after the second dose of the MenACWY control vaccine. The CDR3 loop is CASSFRDGHGYTF. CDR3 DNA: TGTGCCAGCAGTTTCCGGGACGGACATGGCTACACCTTC.